This T cell receptor (gamma chain) was documented in a study of gamma-delta chains in newborns, infants, children. Study background: Polyclonal expansion of innate γδ T cells after birth follows microbial exposure.

TCRdb reapplied CATT to the reads. The sample carries some 520 gamma-chain clones, 2.9% recorded once. As to this clone: A much larger clonotype is one base distant, so this may be a read error. Other DNA sequences in this specimen translate into the identical CDR3.

The CDR3 consists of 17 residues. Germline-derived CDR1 and CDR2 are GITISATS and ISYDGTV (reference sequence). The V and J genes are TRGV9 and TRGJP. The source material was blood. The source is a child who was a newborn, infant or young child, either healthy, febrile or measles-vaccinated (not recorded which). CDR3: CALWEVRVELGKKIKVF. In DNA, the CDR3 is TGTGCCTTGTGGGAGGTGCGGGTAGAGCTGGGCAAAAAAATCAAGGTATTT.